The clone carrying this T cell receptor (beta chain) has a handful of counts. V dropped 1 base and J dropped 8; count of bases not matched to a gene: 12. This CDR3 is 16 amino acids long. Germline loops: CDR1 MNHNS, CDR2 SASEGT. These data are taken from a study of blood T cell repertoires in COVID-19. Study-wide context: PBMCs, B-cell-depleted T cells, or T cells were the source of the cDNA or gDNA that made up the material.

Under the authors' procedure: Amplification of reference gene primers provided the estimated nucleated cell counts. Sequencing was performed with immunoSEQ multiplex PCR; in TCRdb, only in-frame clones are kept and a portion is missing. The DNA was the basis for D and trimming; V, J and clone size are from that table. The table includes about 240,000 clones, 70% to 90% detected once. The receptor's source is a woman in her twenties or thirties with acute or convalescent COVID-19. The chain recombines TRBV6-1 with TRBJ1-2; 8 bases are a match to TRBD1. Sequenced sample: peripheral blood. CDR3 loop: CASSEDMGQAYMGYTF. The DNA of the CDR3 is TGTGCCAGCAGTGAAGATATGGGACAGGCGTATATGGGCTACACCTTC.